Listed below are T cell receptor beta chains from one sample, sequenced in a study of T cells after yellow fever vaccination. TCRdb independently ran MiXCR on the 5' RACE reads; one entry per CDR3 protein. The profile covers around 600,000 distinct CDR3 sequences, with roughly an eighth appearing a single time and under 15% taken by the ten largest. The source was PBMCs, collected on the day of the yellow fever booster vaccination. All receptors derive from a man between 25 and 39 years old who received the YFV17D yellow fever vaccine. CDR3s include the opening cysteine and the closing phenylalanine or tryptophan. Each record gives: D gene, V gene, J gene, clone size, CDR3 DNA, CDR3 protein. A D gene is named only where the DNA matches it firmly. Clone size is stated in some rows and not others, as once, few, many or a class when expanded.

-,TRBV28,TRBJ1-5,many,TGTGCCAGCACCACCGGGCAGGGAGATCAGCCCCAGCATTTT,CASTTGQGDQPQHF
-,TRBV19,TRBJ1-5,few,TGTGCCAGTAGGGGGGATATGGGCAATCAGCCCCAGCATTTT,CASRGDMGNQPQHF
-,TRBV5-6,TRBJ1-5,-,TGTGCCAGCAGCCGAGGGGTGAACAATCAGCCCCAGCATTTT,CASSRGVNNQPQHF
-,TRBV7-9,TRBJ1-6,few,TGTGCCAGCAGCACAGGGTGGAATTCACCCCTCCACTTT,CASSTGWNSPLHF
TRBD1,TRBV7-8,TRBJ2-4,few,TGTGCCAGCAGCTTAGCCCCGGACAGGTTTGGGGCCAAAAACATTCAGTACTTC,CASSLAPDRFGAKNIQYF
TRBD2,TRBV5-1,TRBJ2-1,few,TGCGCCAGCAGCTTGGATCTCGTCGCTAGCGGGTACAATGAGCAGTTCTTC,CASSLDLVASGYNEQFF
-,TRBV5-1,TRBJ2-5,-,TGCGCCAGCAGCCCAGGCGACGAAGAGACCCAGTACTTC,CASSPGDEETQYF
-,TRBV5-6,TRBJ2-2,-,TGTGCCAGCAGCGCGCTGGTGGGAAGAGGGGAGCTGTTTTTT,CASSALVGRGELFF
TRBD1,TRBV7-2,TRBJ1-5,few,TGTGCCAGCAGCCTAAGACAGGGTTGGAGCAATCAGCCCCAGCATTTT,CASSLRQGWSNQPQHF
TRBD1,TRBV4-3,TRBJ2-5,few,TGCGCCAGCAGCCAAGATACGACAGGGTCAGAGACCCAGTACTTC,CASSQDTTGSETQYF
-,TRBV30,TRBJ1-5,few,TGTGCCTGGAGTGTACCCGGGGGCTCTCAGCCCCAGCATTTT,CAWSVPGGSQPQHF
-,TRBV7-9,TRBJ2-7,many,TGTGCCAGCAGCTTAGGGGCACTAACCTACGAGCAGTACTTC,CASSLGALTYEQYF
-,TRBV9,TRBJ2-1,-,TGTGCCAGCAGCGTAGTCCCCGAGAACAATGAGCAGTTCTTC,CASSVVPENNEQFF
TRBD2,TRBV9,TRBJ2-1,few,TGTGCCAGCAGCGTATTGGGAGGGAGCGGAGTTTACAATGAGCAGTTCTTC,CASSVLGGSGVYNEQFF
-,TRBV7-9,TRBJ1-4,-,TGTGCCAGCAACCCTACAGGGTCCTCTAATGAAAAACTGTTTTTT,CASNPTGSSNEKLFF
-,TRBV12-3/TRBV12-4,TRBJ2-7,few,TGTGCCAGCAGTTTCTTTTCCGGCGGAGAAACGGGGCAGTACTTC,CASSFFSGGETGQYF
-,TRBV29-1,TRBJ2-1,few,TGCAGCGTTGCAAGGGCCAATGAGCAGTTCTTC,CSVARANEQFF
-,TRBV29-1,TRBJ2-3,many,TGCAGCGTTGATCTGGGTTTGGGCACAGATACGCAGTATTTT,CSVDLGLGTDTQYF
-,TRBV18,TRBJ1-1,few,TGTGCCAGCTCACCCCCAGGCGGTTGGACTGAAGCTTTCTTT,CASSPPGGWTEAFF
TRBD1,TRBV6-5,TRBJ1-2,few,TGTGCCAGCAGTTACTCCGGTCGCGGGACAGAGATCGGATATGGCTACACCTTC,CASSYSGRGTEIGYGYTF
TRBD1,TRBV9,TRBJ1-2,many,TGTGCCAGCAGCCCCGGGACAGACGGCTACACCTTC,CASSPGTDGYTF
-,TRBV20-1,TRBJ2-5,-,TGCAGTGCTAATCCCCAGGGGACCCAGTACTTC,CSANPQGTQYF
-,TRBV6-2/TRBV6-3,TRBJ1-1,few,TGTGCCAGCAGTACCCCCTCCCGCACCCTTGAAGCTTTCTTT,CASSTPSRTLEAFF
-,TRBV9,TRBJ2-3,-,TGTGCCAGCAGCGTAGCTTCGGGGGCCCCAGATACGCAGTATTTT,CASSVASGAPDTQYF
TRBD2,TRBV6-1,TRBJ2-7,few,TGTGCCAGCAGTACGGCCGGGACTAGCGAAACCTACGAGCAGTACTTC,CASSTAGTSETYEQYF
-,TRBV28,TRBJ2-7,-,TGTGCCAGCAGTACAAGTGCCTGGGGGTACGAGCAGTACTTC,CASSTSAWGYEQYF
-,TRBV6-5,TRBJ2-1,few,TGTGCCAGCAGTTACAGGGGAATGAACAATGAGCAGTTCTTC,CASSYRGMNNEQFF
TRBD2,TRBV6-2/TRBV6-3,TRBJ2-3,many,TGTGCCAGCAGTAGCCCTGCGGGGGGCGCGACAGATACGCAGTATTTT,CASSSPAGGATDTQYF
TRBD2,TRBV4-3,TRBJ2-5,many,TGCGCCAGCAGCCCCCGCGGGCTAGCGGAACAAGAGACCCAGTACTTC,CASSPRGLAEQETQYF
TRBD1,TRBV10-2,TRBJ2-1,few,TGCGCCAGCAGTGAGTCAATGGGACAGGGTTACAATGAGCAGTTCTTC,CASSESMGQGYNEQFF
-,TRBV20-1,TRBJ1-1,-,TGCAGTGCTGGTAGGAACACTGAAGCTTTCTTT,CSAGRNTEAFF
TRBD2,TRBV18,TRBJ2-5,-,TGTGCCAGCTCAGTGTTTAGCGGGAGGACCAACCAAGAGACCCAGTACTTC,CASSVFSGRTNQETQYF
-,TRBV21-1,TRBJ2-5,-,TGTGCCAGCAGTACCAGGGGCTCAGAGACCCAGTACTTC,CASSTRGSETQYF
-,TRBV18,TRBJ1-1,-,TGTGCCAGCTCAAAAGAAGGGGACACTGAAGCTTTCTTT,CASSKEGDTEAFF
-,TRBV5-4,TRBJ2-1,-,TGTGCCAGCAGCCACAGGATTGAGAATGAGCAGTTCTTC,CASSHRIENEQFF
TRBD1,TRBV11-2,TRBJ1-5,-,TGTGCCAGCAGCTCCCCGGCAGGGGGCACAGTTTTCAATCAGCCCCAGCATTTT,CASSSPAGGTVFNQPQHF
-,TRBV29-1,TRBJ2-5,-,TGCAGCGTTGTAGGGGCAGGTGAACAAGAGACCCAGTACTTC,CSVVGAGEQETQYF
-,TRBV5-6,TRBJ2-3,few,TGTGCCAGCAGCTTTGGGCAGGCCATCCCTAGCAGGAGGAGCACAGATACGCAGTATTTT,CASSFGQAIPSRRSTDTQYF
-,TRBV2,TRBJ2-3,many,TGTGCCAGCAGTGAAGTTGGACTCTCAATAAAAGATGATACGCAGTATTTT,CASSEVGLSIKDDTQYF
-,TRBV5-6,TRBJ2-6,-,TGTGCCAGCAGCTCATCTTTTAGGGCCAACGTCCTGACTTTC,CASSSSFRANVLTF
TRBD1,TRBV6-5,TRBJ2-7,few,TGTGCCAGCAGTTACTCGACAGGGTCCGACGAGCAGTACTTC,CASSYSTGSDEQYF
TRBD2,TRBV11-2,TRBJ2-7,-,TGTGCCAGCAGCTTAGACCTGGGACTAGCGGGAGCTCGGGCCTACGAGCAGTACTTC,CASSLDLGLAGARAYEQYF
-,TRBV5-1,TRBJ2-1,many,TGCGCCAGCAGCTTGGATGCTAGTAGAAAGTTCTTC,CASSLDASRKFF
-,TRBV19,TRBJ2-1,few,TGTGCCAGTAGTATCCGACACCTCAATGAGCAGTTCTTC,CASSIRHLNEQFF
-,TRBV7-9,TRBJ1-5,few,TGTGCCAGCAGCTTCGGTACACGCAATCAGCCCCAGCATTTT,CASSFGTRNQPQHF
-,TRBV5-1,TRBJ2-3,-,TGCGCCAGCAGCTTGGCCCCCGGCAAAGATACGCAGTATTTT,CASSLAPGKDTQYF
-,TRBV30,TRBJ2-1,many,TGTGCCTGGAGTTTTGGCGGCGGTTGGAATGAGCAGTTCTTC,CAWSFGGGWNEQFF